One sample yielded the 9 T cell receptor beta chains listed below, sequenced in a study of cytomegalovirus exposure and HLA in healthy donors. The PCR used 60 Vbeta and 13 Jbeta primers. Clones were read by immunoSEQ multiplex PCR, and TCRdb kept only the in-frame ones, dropping some. The sample has 120,000 or so clones, 65% to 80% seen once. The material sequenced was PBMCs. Receptors were obtained from a man aged 25-45 years in good health and CMV-seronegative.

The chain has TRBV11-3 and TRBJ2-2; 8 bases are shared with TRBD2. Germline-derived CDR1 and CDR2 are SGHNT and YENEEA. There are 14 residues in the CDR3. Losses at the gene ends were 4 bases for V and 4 bases for J; bases not matched to a gene: 2. The CDR3 region has the DNA TGTGCCAGCAGCTCCCTAGCGGGCACCGGGGAGCTGTTTTTT. This gives the protein CASSSLAGTGELFF.

The chain carries TRBV27 and TRBJ2-5; 8 bases map to TRBD1. In germline, CDR1 is MNHEY, CDR2 SMNVEV (reference sequence). V shed 4 bases and J 2 bases; nucleotides not matched to a gene: 3. CDR3 size: 14 residues. DNA of the CDR3: TGTGCCAGCAGTTCATGGGACAGGCAAGAGACCCAGTACTTC. As protein: CASSSWDRQETQYF.

The chain employs TRBV9 and TRBJ2-5; TRBD2 aligns across 8 bases. CDR3 length equals 15 residues. The V gene end was trimmed by 3 bases and the J gene end by 5 bases; junction bases not matched to a gene: 9. Germline loops: CDR1 SGDLS, CDR2 YYNGEE. CDR3 coding DNA: TGTGCCAGCAGCGGCCGTCGGGGGGGCCCGGAGACCCAGTACTTC. This encodes CASSGRRGGPETQYF.

The table lists this clone with a few counts. This chain connects TRBV5-4 to TRBJ2-1, with TRBD1 matching 7 bases. Germline V gives CDR1 SGHNT, CDR2 YYREEE (reference sequence). CDR3 length equals 16 residues. With V trimmed by 4 bases and J by 0 bases, 7 bases remained unmatched. The CDR3 here is CASSPDRLSSYNEQFF. The DNA of the CDR3 is TGTGCCAGCAGCCCGGACAGGCTGAGCTCCTACAATGAGCAGTTCTTC. Full variable domain (outside the CDR3, taken from reference TRBV5-4 and TRBJ2-1): ETGVTQSPTHLIKTRGQQVTLRCSSQSGHNTVSWYQQALGQGPQFIFQYYREEENGRGNFPPRFSGLQFPNYSSELNVNALELDDSALYLCASSPDRLSSYNEQFFGPGTRLTVL.

The chain joins TRBV7-6 to TRBJ2-7; 10 bases are shared with TRBD2. Trimming at V came to 1 base and at J to 4 bases, leaving 13 bases not matched to a gene. The CDR3 consists of 18 residues. CDR1 is SGHVS and CDR2 is FNYEAQ in the germline V gene. DNA for the CDR3: TGTGCCAGCAGCTTAGTAGAGGCTAGCGGGGGAATTTCTTACGAGCAGTACTTC. It is translated as CASSLVEASGGISYEQYF. The variable domain in full, with the rest retrieved from reference TRBV7-6 and TRBJ2-7, is GAGVSQSPRYKVTKRGQDVALRCDPISGHVSLYWYRQALGQGPEFLTYFNYEAQQDKSGLPNDRFSAERPEGSISTLTIQRTEQRDSAMYRCASSLVEASGGISYEQYFGPGTRLTVT.

J is TRBJ1-5 and V is TRBV28; D not resolved. This CDR3 comprises 13 residues. CDR1 is MDHEN and CDR2 is SYDVKM in the germline V gene. Trimming removed 4 bases at V and 6 bases at J, with 10 bases between. The CDR3 DNA sequence: TGTGCCAGCAGTTGGGAGGTTTCTCAGCCCCAGCATTTT. Encoded protein: CASSWEVSQPQHF.

The V gene is TRBV18, the J gene TRBJ1-2; a possible D gene is TRBD1 (5 bases). Trimming pared 2 bases from V and 8 bases from J, leaving 15 bases between. In germline, CDR1 is KGHSH, CDR2 LQKENI. CDR3 length: 14 amino acids. DNA of the CDR3: TGTGCCAGCTCACCATCGGGACTGAAGTTAGGCTACACCTTC. Translating gives CASSPSGLKLGYTF.

The chain recombines TRBV5-1 with TRBJ2-3; 8 positions match TRBD2. Germline V gene data show CDR1 as SGHRS and CDR2 as YFSETQ. The CDR3 runs to 14 residues. V lost 6 bases and J lost 3; bases outside the gene matches: 6. CDR3 DNA sequence: TGCGCCAGCAAAAAAGCGGGAGTGACAGATACGCAGTATTTT. Protein sequence: CASKKAGVTDTQYF.

This chain uses TRBV5-1 with TRBJ1-4, with D tentatively TRBD1 (6 bases). This CDR3 is built from 16 residues. The V gene lost 4 bases and the J gene lost 0 bases, with 13 bases spanning the gap. In germline, CDR1 is SGHRS, CDR2 YFSETQ. Here the CDR3 reads CASSRDNLATNEKLFF. CDR3 nucleotide sequence: TGCGCCAGCAGCCGGGACAATCTTGCAACTAATGAAAAACTGTTTTTT.